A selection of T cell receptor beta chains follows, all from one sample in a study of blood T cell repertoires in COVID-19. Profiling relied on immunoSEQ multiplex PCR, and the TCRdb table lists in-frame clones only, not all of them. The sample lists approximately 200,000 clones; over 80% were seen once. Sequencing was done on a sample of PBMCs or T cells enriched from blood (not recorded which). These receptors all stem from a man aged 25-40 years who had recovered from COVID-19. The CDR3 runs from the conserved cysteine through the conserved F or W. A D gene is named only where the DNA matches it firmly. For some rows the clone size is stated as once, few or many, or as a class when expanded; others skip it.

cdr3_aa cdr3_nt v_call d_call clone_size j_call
CASSRYTGSTDTQYF TGTGCCAGCAGCCGATATACAGGAAGCACAGATACGCAGTATTTT TRBV13 - - TRBJ2-3
CASSRTGNQAKNIQYF TGTGCCAGCAGTAGGACAGGGAATCAAGCCAAAAACATTCAGTACTTC TRBV27 TRBD1 - TRBJ2-4
CASNSGREGYTF TGTGCCAGCAACTCAGGGAGGGAGGGCTACACCTTC TRBV12-3/TRBV12-4 - - TRBJ1-2
CASSFPAGGTGELFF TGTGCCAGCAGTTTTCCGGCGGGAGGCACCGGGGAGCTGTTTTTT TRBV28 TRBD2 - TRBJ2-2
CASSGGSRVNTEAFF TGTGCCAGCAGCGGGGGCAGCCGAGTGAACACTGAAGCTTTCTTT TRBV9 - - TRBJ1-1
CASSERTGEKLFF TGCGCCAGCAGTGAAAGGACAGGCGAAAAACTGTTTTTT TRBV10-1 TRBD1 - TRBJ1-4
CASSEILASGTDTQYF TGTGCCAGCAGTGAAATATTGGCTAGCGGGACAGATACGCAGTATTTT TRBV6-1 TRBD2 few TRBJ2-3
CASSSRTSGNEQFF TGTGCCAGCAGCTCCCGGACTAGCGGGAATGAGCAGTTCTTC TRBV9 TRBD2 many TRBJ2-1
CAREVQPQHF TGTGCCAGGGAGGTTCAGCCCCAGCATTTT TRBV6-4 - - TRBJ1-5
CASSSGTGGLYEQYF TGTGCCAGCAGTTCTGGGACAGGGGGCCTCTACGAGCAGTACTTC TRBV5-8 TRBD1 once TRBJ2-7